This T cell receptor (beta chain) appears in the sequencing data of a study of blood T cell repertoires in COVID-19. Study information: Researchers got acute and convalescent COVID-19 samples from the United States, Italy and Spain.

Methods used by the authors: Amplification from reference gene primers served as the basis for estimated nucleated cell counts. The protocol was immunoSEQ multiplex PCR, while the TCRdb copy is restricted to in-frame clones and leaves out a portion. The DNA gave D and trimming, while V, J and clone size come from that table. The sample lists about 260,000 clones, approximately 87% seen once, with about 1.6% in the top ten. The germline V gene has CDR1 MNHNS and CDR2 SASEGT. This CDR3 has 16 amino acids. The trim removed 3 bases at V and 1 base at J, leaving 7 bases unmatched. The specimen was peripheral blood. The rearrangement uses TRBV6-1 and TRBJ2-7; 9 bases align to TRBD1. The source is a woman between 40 and 55 years old who had recovered from COVID-19. Here the CDR3 DNA reads TGTGCCAGCAGTGACCCCGGGACAGGGCAATCCTACGAGCAGTACTTC. Amino acid sequence: CASSDPGTGQSYEQYF.